These 10 T cell receptor beta chains originate from one sample sequenced in a study of blood T cell repertoires in COVID-19. Assay used: immunoSEQ multiplex PCR; TCRdb lists only in-frame clones, some missing. The sample lists around 240,000 clones; roughly nine tenths were seen once. The specimen sequenced was PBMCs or T cells enriched from blood (not recorded which). The receptors were sampled from a human donor in a cohort exposed to, infected with or recovered from COVID-19 (not recorded which). The donor label of this sample is uncertain.

V usage is TRBV10-3 and J usage is TRBJ2-1; 9 bases are a match to TRBD2. CDR3 size: 16 residues. CDR1 and CDR2 from the germline V gene are ENHRY and SYGVKD. J was trimmed by 5 bases and V by 2 bases; bases with no gene match: 7. The chain's CDR3 is CAISELTSGNDNEQFF. The CDR3 coding sequence is TGTGCCATCAGTGAGCTGACTAGCGGAAACGACAATGAGCAGTTCTTC.

The chain is built from TRBV6-5 and TRBJ1-2; 10 bases are a match to TRBD1. The germline V gene has CDR1 MNHEY and CDR2 SVGAGI. Trimming at V came to 7 bases and at J to 3 bases, leaving 5 bases not matched to a gene. The CDR3 spans 14 residues. The CDR3 bases are TGTGCCAGCACTTGGGACAGGGGAGACTATGGCTACACCTTC. As protein: CASTWDRGDYGYTF.

V gene TRBV6-1 combines with J gene TRBJ2-2; D uncertain. This CDR3 is 14 amino acids long. The V end was cut by 2 bases, the J end by 7 bases, with 11 bases between. CDR1 and CDR2 from the germline V gene are MNHNS and SASEGT. Here the CDR3 reads CASSELPGHGELFF. In nucleotides, the CDR3 is TGTGCCAGCAGTGAACTTCCGGGTCACGGGGAGCTGTTTTTT.

The rearrangement links TRBV24-1 to TRBJ1-1; the D is unclear. Germline V lookup: CDR1 KGHDR, CDR2 SFDVKD. The CDR3 is made up of 12 amino acids. Trimming took 8 bases from V and 3 from J, leaving 9 bases between them. In nucleotides, the CDR3 is TGTGCCACCAAGGACGGGGACACTGAAGCTTTCTTT. Its translation: CATKDGDTEAFF.

The chain carries TRBV5-4 and TRBJ2-7; 10 bases align to TRBD1. The germline V gene has CDR1 SGHNT and CDR2 YYREEE (reference sequence). The V gene end was trimmed by 0 bases and the J gene end by 4 bases; junction bases not matched to a gene: 4. The CDR3 has 15 amino acids. This CDR3 reads CASSLVGQGRYEQYF. DNA of the CDR3: TGTGCCAGCAGCTTGGTGGGACAGGGGAGGTACGAGCAGTACTTC.

The rearrangement uses TRBV4-1 and TRBJ2-2, with D tentatively TRBD1 (6 bases). Trimming left V 4 bases short and J 0 bases short, with 9 bases between. The CDR3 sequence is 15 residues long. Germline V gene lookup returns CDR1 MGHRA and CDR2 YSYEKL. Written as DNA, the CDR3 is TGCGCCAGCAGCCGGGGACACCCGAACACCGGGGAGCTGTTTTTT. It yields the protein CASSRGHPNTGELFF.

This clone appeared a single time. V gene TRBV29-1 combines with J gene TRBJ1-6; 9 bases agree with TRBD1. The CDR3 is 14 amino acids. CDR1 and CDR2 from the germline V gene are SQVTM and ANQGSEA. V trimming: 7 bases; J trimming: 6 bases; junction bases outside the gene matches: 7. The DNA of the CDR3 is TGCAGCGCCAGGACAGGGGTCGGTAATTCACCCCTCCACTTT. It codes for CSARTGVGNSPLHF.

The sample holds a few counts of this clone. The rearrangement links TRBV3-1 (or the pseudogene TRBV3-2) to TRBJ2-1, with TRBD2 matching over 11 bases. The CDR3 spans 20 residues. Trimming took 1 base from V and 3 from J; bases not matched to a gene: 14. From germline, CDR1 is LGHDT and CDR2 YNNKEL (reference sequence). In DNA form, the CDR3 reads TGTGCCAGCAGCCAAGTGTACTTGGGTAGCGGGGGGGCCAACTACAATGAGCAGTTCTTC. Translated, it gives CASSQVYLGSGGANYNEQFF.

V gene TRBV7-3 combines with J gene TRBJ1-1; TRBD1 matches at 11 bases. V gave up 8 bases and J gave up 11 bases; unmatched junction bases: 7. CDR1 SGHTA and CDR2 FQGTGA come from the germline V gene. The CDR3 consists of 12 residues. CDR3 coding DNA: TGTGCCAGCCGCCGGGACAGGGGGGAGGCTTTCTTT. It codes for CASRRDRGEAFF.

The chain joins TRBV29-1 to TRBJ1-5; no firm D call. Trimming left V 4 bases short and J 6 bases short, with 10 bases between. The germline CDR1 and CDR2 sequences are SQVTM and ANQGSEA. The CDR3 has 12 residues. The CDR3 nucleotides are TGCAGCGTTGGGGCAGGAGGTCAGCCCCAGCATTTT. It specifies CSVGAGGQPQHF.